This TCR beta chain is drawn from a study of siplizumab effects on memory and regulatory T cells. Points on this clone: Its target is unknown.

In germline, CDR1 is SGHRS, CDR2 YFSETQ. The V gene lost 0 bases and the J gene lost 0 bases, with 12 bases spanning the gap. This CDR3 comprises 16 residues. Some clones are missing from TCRdb's copy, which holds only in-frame ones; the method was immunoSEQ multiplex PCR. The repertoire holds 100,000 to 120,000 clones, around 90% seen once, with approximately 1.2% in the top ten. Overall study findings and caveats: Naive T cells appeared more diverse than memory cells and seemed to be major alloresponse contributors. The mean Treg-derived percentage of mappable alloreactive CD4+ clones was approximately 68% with siplizumab compared with about 30% in controls. The authors mapped only a minor fraction of alloreactive clones to unstimulated subsets. Whether proliferating Tregs in siplizumab cultures suppress was not functionally confirmed.

Sequenced: CD4+ T cells sorted from blood. This sequence was found in a human donor in good health. The rearrangement uses TRBV5-1 and TRBJ1-2; the D is unclear. The CDR3 sequence is CASSLEPRGANYGYTF. CDR3 sequence (DNA): TGCGCCAGCAGCTTGGAACCCCGGGGAGCTAACTATGGCTACACCTTC.